This TCR beta chain appears in the sequencing data of a study of beta chain features in type 1 diabetes. cDNA synthesis used the whole RNA isolate, giving expressed TCRB sequences. TCRdb's table, derived via immunoSEQ multiplex PCR, lists solely in-frame clones and lacks some. The data contain about 350,000 clones, around a fifth of them singletons. Sequencing used naive CD4+ T cells from blood. The receptor was derived from a woman younger than 35 in good health.

CDR3: CASSSSGGGLDTQYF. In DNA, the CDR3 is TGTGCCAGCAGCTCTAGCGGAGGGGGTTTAGATACGCAGTATTTT. The genes are TRBV5-4 and TRBJ2-3, with D possibly TRBD2 on 7 matching bases. Germline CDR1 SGHNT, CDR2 YYREEE (reference sequence). The V gene lost 3 bases and the J gene lost 5 bases, with 16 bases spanning the gap. The CDR3 loop spans 15 amino acids.